The sequence of this T cell receptor beta chain was determined in a study of blood T cell repertoires in COVID-19. Study in general: COVID-19 samples, acute and convalescent, were from the United States, Italy and Spain.

There are 14 residues in the CDR3. The V gene's germline CDR1 is SGHRS and CDR2 YFSETQ. V shed 2 bases and J shed 0 bases, with 8 bases lying between them. Per the original data handling: Using reference gene primer amplification, nucleated cell counts were estimated. The data were produced by immunoSEQ multiplex PCR, yet TCRdb's version contains in-frame clones alone and is incomplete. That table gives V, J and clone size, and the DNA gave D and trimming. The data contain over 55,000 clones, around 90% of them singletons. This sequence was found in a human donor in a cohort sampled during active COVID-19. Specimen: peripheral blood. The chain joins TRBV5-1 to TRBJ1-1, with a weak D call TRBD1 (5 bases). The CDR3 bases are TGCGCCAGCAGCTTAACAGGAATGAACACTGAAGCTTTCTTT. Its translation is CASSLTGMNTEAFF.